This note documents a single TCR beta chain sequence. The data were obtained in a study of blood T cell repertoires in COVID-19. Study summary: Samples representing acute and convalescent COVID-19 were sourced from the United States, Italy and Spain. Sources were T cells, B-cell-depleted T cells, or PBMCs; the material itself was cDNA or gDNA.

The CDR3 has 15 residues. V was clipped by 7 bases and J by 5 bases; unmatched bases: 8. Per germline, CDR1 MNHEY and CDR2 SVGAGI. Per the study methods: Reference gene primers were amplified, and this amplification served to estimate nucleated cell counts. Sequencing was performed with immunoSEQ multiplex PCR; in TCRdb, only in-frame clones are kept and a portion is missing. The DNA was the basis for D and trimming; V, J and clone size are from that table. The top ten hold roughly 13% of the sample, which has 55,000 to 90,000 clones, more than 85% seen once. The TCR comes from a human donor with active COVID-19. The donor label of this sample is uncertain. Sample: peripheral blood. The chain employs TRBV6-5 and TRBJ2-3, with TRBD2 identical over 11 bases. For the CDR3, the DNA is TGTGCCAGCACCCGACTAGCGGGATCTCGAGATACGCAGTATTTT. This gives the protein CASTRLAGSRDTQYF.